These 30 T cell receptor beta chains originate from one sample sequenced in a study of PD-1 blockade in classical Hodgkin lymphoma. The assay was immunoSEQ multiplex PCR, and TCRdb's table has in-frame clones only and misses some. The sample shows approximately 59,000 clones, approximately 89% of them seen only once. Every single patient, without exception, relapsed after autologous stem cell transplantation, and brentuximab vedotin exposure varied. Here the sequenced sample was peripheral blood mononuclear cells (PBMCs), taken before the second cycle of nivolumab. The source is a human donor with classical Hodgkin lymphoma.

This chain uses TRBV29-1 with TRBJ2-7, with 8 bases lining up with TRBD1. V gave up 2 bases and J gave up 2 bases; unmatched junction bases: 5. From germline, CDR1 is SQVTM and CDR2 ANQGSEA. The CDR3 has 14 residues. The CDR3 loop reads CSVEQTGATYEQYF. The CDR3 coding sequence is TGCAGCGTTGAACAGACAGGGGCAACCTACGAGCAGTACTTC.

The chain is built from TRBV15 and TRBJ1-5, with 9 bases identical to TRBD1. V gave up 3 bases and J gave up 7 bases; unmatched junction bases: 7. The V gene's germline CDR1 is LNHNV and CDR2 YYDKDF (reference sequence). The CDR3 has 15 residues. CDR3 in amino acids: CATSRLGQGEQPQHF. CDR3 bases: TGTGCCACCAGCAGGTTGGGACAGGGTGAGCAGCCCCAGCATTTT.

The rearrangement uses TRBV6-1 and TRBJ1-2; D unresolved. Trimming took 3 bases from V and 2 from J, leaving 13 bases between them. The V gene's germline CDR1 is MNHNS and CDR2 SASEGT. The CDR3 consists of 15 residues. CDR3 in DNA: TGTGCCAGCAGTGACACCGGACGTTGGAACTATGGCTACACCTTC. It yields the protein CASSDTGRWNYGYTF.

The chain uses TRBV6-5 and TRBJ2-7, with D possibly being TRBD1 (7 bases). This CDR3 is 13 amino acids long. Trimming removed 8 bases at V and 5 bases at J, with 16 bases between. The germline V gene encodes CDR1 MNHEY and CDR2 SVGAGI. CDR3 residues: CASGGTEAHEQYF. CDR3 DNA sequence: TGTGCCAGCGGCGGGACAGAGGCCCACGAGCAGTACTTC.

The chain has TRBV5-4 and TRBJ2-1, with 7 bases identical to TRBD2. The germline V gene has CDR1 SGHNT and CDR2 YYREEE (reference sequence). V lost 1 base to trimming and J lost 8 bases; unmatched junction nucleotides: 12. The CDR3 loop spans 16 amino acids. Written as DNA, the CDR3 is TGTGCCAGCAGCTTGTTCTTCGGCGGGGAGGGCGATGAGCAGTTCTTC. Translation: CASSLFFGGEGDEQFF.

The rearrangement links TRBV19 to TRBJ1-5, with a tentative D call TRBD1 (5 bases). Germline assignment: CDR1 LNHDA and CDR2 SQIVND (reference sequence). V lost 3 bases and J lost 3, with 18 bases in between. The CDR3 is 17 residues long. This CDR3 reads CASSIENRDGNNQPQHF. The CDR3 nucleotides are TGTGCCAGTAGTATCGAGAACCGGGACGGCAACAATCAGCCCCAGCATTTT. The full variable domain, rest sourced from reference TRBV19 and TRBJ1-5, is DGGITQSPKYLFRKEGQNVTLSCEQNLNHDAMYWYRQDPGQGLRLIYYSQIVNDFQKGDIAEGYSVSREKKESFPLTVTSAQKNPTAFYLCASSIENRDGNNQPQHFGDGTRLSIL.

CDR3 nucleotides: TGTGCCAGGAAGAAAGCGCCCCCCACAGATACGCAGTATTTT. As protein: CARKKAPPTDTQYF. V gene TRBV27 combines with J gene TRBJ2-3; D uncertain. Germline V gene data show CDR1 as MNHEY and CDR2 as SMNVEV (reference sequence). Trimming stripped 9 bases from V and 2 bases from J, with 15 bases between. The CDR3 totals 14 residues.

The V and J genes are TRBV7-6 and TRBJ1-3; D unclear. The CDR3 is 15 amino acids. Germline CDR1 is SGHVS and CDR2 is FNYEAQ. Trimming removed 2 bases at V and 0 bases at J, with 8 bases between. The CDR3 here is CASSLLEHSGNTIYF. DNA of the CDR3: TGTGCCAGCAGCTTACTTGAGCACTCTGGAAACACCATATATTTT. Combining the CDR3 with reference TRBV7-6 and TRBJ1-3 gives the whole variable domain GAGVSQSPRYKVTKRGQDVALRCDPISGHVSLYWYRQALGQGPEFLTYFNYEAQQDKSGLPNDRFSAERPEGSISTLTIQRTEQRDSAMYRCASSLLEHSGNTIYFGEGSWLTVV.

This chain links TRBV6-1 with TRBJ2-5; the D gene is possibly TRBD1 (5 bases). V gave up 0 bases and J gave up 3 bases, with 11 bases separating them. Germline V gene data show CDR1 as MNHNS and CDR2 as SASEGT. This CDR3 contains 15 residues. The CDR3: CASSEARPGKETQYF. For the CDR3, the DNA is TGTGCCAGCAGTGAAGCCCGGCCAGGGAAAGAGACCCAGTACTTC.

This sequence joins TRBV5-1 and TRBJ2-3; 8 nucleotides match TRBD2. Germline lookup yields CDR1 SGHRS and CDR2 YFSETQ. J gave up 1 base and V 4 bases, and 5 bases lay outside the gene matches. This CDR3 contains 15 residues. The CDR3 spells CASSPGTSGTDTQYF. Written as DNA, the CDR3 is TGCGCCAGCAGCCCCGGGACTAGTGGCACAGATACGCAGTATTTT.

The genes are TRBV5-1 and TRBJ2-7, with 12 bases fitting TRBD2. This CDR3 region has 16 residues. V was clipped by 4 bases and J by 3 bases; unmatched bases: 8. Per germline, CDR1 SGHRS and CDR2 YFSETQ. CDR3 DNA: TGCGCCAGCAGCCCACGGACTAGCGGGATACACTACGAGCAGTACTTC. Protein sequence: CASSPRTSGIHYEQYF.

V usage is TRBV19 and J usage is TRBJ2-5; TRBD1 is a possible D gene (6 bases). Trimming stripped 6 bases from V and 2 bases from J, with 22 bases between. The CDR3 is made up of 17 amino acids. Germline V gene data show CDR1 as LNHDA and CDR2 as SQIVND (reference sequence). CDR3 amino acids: CASRAYGEWTAQETQYF. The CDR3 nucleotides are TGTGCCAGTAGGGCGTACGGTGAGTGGACAGCACAAGAGACCCAGTACTTC.

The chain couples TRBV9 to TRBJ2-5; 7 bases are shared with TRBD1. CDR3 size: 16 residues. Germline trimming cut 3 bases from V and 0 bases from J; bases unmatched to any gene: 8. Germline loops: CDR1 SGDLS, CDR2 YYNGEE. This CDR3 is CASSDNLQGHQETQYF. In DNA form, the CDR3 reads TGTGCCAGCAGCGACAATCTACAGGGGCACCAAGAGACCCAGTACTTC.

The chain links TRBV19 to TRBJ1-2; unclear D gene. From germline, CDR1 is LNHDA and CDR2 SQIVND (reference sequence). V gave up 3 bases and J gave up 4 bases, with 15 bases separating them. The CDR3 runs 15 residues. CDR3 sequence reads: CASSMDPKTSYGYTF. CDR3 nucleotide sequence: TGTGCCAGTAGTATGGACCCGAAGACTTCCTATGGCTACACCTTC.

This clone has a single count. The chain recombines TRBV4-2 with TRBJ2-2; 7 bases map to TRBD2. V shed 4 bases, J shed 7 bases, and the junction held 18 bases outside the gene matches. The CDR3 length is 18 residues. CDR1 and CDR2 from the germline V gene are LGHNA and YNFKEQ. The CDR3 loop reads CASSPRIGSGILGGELFF. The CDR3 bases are TGTGCCAGCAGCCCCCGGATCGGCAGCGGGATTCTTGGCGGGGAGCTGTTTTTT.

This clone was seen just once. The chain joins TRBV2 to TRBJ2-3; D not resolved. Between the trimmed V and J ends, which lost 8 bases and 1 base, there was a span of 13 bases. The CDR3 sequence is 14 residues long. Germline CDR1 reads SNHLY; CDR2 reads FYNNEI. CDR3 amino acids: CASGITTGTDTQYF. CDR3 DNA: TGTGCCAGCGGAATAACCACCGGCACAGATACGCAGTATTTT.

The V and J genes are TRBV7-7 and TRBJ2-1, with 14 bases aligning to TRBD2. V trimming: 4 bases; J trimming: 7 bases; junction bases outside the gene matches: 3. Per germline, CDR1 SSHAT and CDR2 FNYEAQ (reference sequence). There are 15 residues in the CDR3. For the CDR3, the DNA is TGTGCCAGCAGCTCTGGACTAGCGGGAGGTAATGAGCAGTTCTTC. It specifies CASSSGLAGGNEQFF.

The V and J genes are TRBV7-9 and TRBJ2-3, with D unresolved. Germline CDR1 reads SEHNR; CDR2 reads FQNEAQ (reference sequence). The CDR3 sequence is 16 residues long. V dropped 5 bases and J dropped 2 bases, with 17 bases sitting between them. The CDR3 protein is CASSPRGLKPTDTQYF. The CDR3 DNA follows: TGTGCCAGCAGCCCCCGTGGGCTGAAACCCACAGATACGCAGTATTTT.

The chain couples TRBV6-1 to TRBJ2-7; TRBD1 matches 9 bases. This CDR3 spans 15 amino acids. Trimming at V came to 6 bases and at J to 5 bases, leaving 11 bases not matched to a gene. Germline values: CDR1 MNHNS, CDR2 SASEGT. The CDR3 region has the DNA TGTGCCAGCAGCAGGTTTCCGGGACAGGGTAACGAGCAGTACTTC. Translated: CASSRFPGQGNEQYF.

This chain's CDR3 is CASSLDRRETQYF. CDR3 nucleotides: TGTGCCAGCAGCTTGGACAGACGGGAGACCCAGTACTTC. The J gene is TRBJ2-5, the V gene TRBV5-6; D uncertain. V was trimmed by 0 bases and J by 5 bases, leaving 8 bases between them. CDR1 and CDR2 from the germline V gene are SGHDT and YYEEEE. The CDR3 is 13 amino acids.

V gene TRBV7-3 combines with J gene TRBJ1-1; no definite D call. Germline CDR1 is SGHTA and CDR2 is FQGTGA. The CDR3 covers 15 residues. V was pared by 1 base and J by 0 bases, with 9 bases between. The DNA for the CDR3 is TGTGCCAGCAGCTTAATCAGGAGCATGAACACTGAAGCTTTCTTT. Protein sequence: CASSLIRSMNTEAFF.

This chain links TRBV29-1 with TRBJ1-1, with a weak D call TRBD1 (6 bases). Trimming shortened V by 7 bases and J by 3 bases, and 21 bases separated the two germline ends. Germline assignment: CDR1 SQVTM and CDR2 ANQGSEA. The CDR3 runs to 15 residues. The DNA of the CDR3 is TGCAGCGCCCCGCTACCACAGGGTTTGGACACTGAAGCTTTCTTT. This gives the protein CSAPLPQGLDTEAFF.

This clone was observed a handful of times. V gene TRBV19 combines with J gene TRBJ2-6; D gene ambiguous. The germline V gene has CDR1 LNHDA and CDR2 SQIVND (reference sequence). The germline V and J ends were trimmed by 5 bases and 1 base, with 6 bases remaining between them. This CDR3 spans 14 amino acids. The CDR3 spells CASSSQSGANVLTF. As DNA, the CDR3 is TGTGCCAGTAGTTCGCAATCTGGGGCCAACGTCCTGACTTTC. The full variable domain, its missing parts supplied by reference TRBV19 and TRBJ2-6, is DGGITQSPKYLFRKEGQNVTLSCEQNLNHDAMYWYRQDPGQGLRLIYYSQIVNDFQKGDIAEGYSVSREKKESFPLTVTSAQKNPTAFYLCASSSQSGANVLTFGAGSRLTVL.

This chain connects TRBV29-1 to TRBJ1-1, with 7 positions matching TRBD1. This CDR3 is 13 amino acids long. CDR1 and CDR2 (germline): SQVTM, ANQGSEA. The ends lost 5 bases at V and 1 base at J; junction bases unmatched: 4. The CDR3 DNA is TGCAGCGTTCAGGGGGGCCGGAACACTGAAGCTTTCTTT. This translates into CSVQGGRNTEAFF.

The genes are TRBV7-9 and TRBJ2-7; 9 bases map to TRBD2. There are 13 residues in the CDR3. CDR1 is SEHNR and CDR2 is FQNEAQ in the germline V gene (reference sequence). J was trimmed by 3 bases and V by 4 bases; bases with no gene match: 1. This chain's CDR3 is CASSWRGGYEQYF. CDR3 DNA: TGTGCCAGCAGCTGGCGGGGGGGCTACGAGCAGTACTTC.

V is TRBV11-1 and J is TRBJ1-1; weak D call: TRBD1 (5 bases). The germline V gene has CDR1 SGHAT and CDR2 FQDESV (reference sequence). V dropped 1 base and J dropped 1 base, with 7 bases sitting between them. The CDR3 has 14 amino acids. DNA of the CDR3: TGTGCCAGCAGCTTAGGTCAGGGGAACACTGAAGCTTTCTTT. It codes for CASSLGQGNTEAFF.

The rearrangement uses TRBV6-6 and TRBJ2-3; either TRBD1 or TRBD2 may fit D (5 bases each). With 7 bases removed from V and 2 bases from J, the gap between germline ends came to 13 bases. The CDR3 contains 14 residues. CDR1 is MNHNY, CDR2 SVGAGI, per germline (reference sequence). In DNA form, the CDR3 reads TGTGCCAGCATGAGGGACGGCATCACAGATACGCAGTATTTT. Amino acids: CASMRDGITDTQYF.

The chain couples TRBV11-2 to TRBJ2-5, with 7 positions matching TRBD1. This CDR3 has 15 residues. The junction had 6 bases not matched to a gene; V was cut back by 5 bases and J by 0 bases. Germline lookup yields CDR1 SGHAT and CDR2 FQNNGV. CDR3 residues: CASSAGTVYQETQYF. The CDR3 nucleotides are TGTGCCAGCAGCGCCGGGACAGTGTACCAAGAGACCCAGTACTTC.

CDR3 nucleotides: TGTGCCAGCAGTCCTTATTTCGGGGGGTCGGGTGGCTACACCTTC. Its protein is CASSPYFGGSGGYTF. V and J are TRBV27 and TRBJ1-2; D perhaps matches TRBD1 (5 bases). The CDR3 is 15 residues long. Trimming pared 5 bases from V and 7 bases from J, leaving 20 bases between. CDR1 is MNHEY, CDR2 SMNVEV, per germline (reference sequence).

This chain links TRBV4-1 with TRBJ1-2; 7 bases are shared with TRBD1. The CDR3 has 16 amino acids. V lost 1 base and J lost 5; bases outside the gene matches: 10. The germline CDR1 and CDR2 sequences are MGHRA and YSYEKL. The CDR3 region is CASSQASDRSWYGYTF. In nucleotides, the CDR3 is TGCGCCAGCAGCCAAGCGTCGGACAGGTCATGGTATGGCTACACCTTC.